The entry that follows covers one T cell receptor (beta chain) sequence. This sample was included in a study of memory CD4+ T cells and cytomegalovirus serostatus. The CDR3 consists of 14 residues. Germline V gene sequence: CDR1 SEHNR, CDR2 FQNEAQ (reference sequence). Trimming took 10 bases from V and 1 from J, leaving 16 bases between them. TCRdb's copy holds only in-frame clones and misses some; the assay was immunoSEQ multiplex PCR. Of tens of thousands of clones detected, approximately 71% appear once; the ten largest clones hold approximately 1%. Single viable CD3+CD4+CD8-CD45RO+ cells were sorted as the memory CD4+ T cells.

This sequence originates from an adult in good health and CMV-seronegative. The sequenced material came from memory CD4+ T cells from blood. This chain connects TRBV7-9 to TRBJ1-1; D remains ambiguous. This CDR3 reads CAITMPNTNTEAFF. The DNA of the CDR3 is TGTGCCATCACGATGCCAAACACGAACACTGAAGCTTTCTTT. The full variable domain, completed using reference TRBV7-9 and TRBJ1-1, is DTGVSQNPRHKITKRGQNVTFRCDPISEHNRLYWYRQTLGQGPEFLTYFQNEAQLEKSRLLSDRFSAERPKGSFSTLEIQRTEQGDSAMYLCAITMPNTNTEAFFGQGTRLTVV.